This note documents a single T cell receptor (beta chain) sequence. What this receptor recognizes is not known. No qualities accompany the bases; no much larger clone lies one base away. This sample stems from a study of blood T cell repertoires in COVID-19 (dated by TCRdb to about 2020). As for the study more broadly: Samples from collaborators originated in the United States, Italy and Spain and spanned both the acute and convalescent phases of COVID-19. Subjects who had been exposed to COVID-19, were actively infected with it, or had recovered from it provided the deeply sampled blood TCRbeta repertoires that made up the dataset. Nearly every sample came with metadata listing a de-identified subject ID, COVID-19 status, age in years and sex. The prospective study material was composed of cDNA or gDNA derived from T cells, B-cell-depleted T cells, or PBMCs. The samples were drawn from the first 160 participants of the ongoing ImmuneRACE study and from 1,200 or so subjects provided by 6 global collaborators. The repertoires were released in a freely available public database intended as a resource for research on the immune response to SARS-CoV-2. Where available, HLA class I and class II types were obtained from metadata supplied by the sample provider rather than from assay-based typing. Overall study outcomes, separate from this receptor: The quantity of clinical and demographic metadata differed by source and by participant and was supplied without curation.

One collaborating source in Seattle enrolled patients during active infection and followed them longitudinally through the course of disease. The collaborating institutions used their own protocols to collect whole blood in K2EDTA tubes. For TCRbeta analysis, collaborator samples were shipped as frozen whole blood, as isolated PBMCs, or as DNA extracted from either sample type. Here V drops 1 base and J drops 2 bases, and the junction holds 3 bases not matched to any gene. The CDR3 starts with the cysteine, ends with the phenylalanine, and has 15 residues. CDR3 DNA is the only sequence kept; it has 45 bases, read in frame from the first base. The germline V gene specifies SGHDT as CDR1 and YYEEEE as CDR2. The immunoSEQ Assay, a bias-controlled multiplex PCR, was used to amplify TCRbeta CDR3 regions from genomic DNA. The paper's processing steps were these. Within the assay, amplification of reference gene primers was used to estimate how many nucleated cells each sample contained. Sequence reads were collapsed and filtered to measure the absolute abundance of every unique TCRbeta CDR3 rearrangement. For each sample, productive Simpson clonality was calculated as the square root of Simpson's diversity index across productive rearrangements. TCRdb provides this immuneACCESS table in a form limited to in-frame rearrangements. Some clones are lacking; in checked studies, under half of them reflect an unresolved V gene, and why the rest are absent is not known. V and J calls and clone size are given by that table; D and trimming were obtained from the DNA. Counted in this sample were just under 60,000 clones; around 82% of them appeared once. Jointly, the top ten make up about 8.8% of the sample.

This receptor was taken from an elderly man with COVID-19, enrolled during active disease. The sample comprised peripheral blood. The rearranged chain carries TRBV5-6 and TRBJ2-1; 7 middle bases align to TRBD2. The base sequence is TGTGCCAGCAGCTTGCGGGGAGGGACCTACAATGAGCAGTTCTTC. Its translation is CASSLRGGTYNEQFF.